This T cell receptor (beta chain) was recovered during a study of shared clonotypes between healthy human individuals (dated by TCRdb to about 2020). Describing the broader study: The cohort included three men and a couple of women between 18 and 49 years of age. For each donor, CD4 naive and CD4 memory were each run on three plates, CD8 naive on two plates, and CD8 memory on one plate. To estimate repertoire size and how much clonotypes are shared between individuals, the study performed deep sequencing of blood TCR repertoires from a few healthy adults. Libraries were prepared and TCR repertoires were sequenced by different laboratories using diverse techniques, in order to increase sequencing depth and limit assay-specific biases. Each donor's leukapheresis produced roughly between roughly 0.85 and 10 billion PBMCs. Study-wide findings and limitations: Compared with non-shared clonotypes, the clonotypes found in all four sorted-subset donors had higher generation probabilities. Sampling was restricted to blood, and TCR repertoires in tissues likely differ from the TCR repertoires found in blood. Pairwise subsampling led to the expectation that sequencing depth would affect the degree of clonotype sharing among donors. Rarefaction of sorted-subset datasets indicated incomplete sequencing despite the large sequencing depth. About 5% of naive CD4, around 3.5% of naive CD8, 2.3% of memory CD4, and approximately 0.39% of memory CD8 clonotypes were shared across a few donors. Estimated clonotype richness was generally larger for naive than for memory subsets. The genetic and exposure-history diversity represented was limited by the small number of donors.

Using the deep immunoSEQ assay, multiplex PCR amplified TCR CDR3 regions from genomic DNA. Genomic DNA extracted from each cell subset was distributed evenly over all wells of several immunoSEQ 96-well plates, and each plate served as one replicate. For sorted subsets, roughly 190 ng of genomic DNA, equivalent to 25,000 to 35,000 T cell genomes, went into each replicate PCR. Purified libraries were quantified with a Qubit 3.0 fluorometer, sized on a Bioanalyzer 2100, and re-quantified with the KAPA Library Quantification kit. Every immunoSEQ 96-well plate was sequenced on a separate single-read 150-cycle Illumina NextSeq 550 flow cell. The original methods were these. Because only junctional sequences without quality scores were contained in the immunoSEQ output, filtering matching that applied to full-length reads could not be performed. Sequences were annotated with PyIR, a Python wrapper for IgBLAST v1.9, using IMGT germline references to assign V/J genes and CDR3. Reads were filtered out if the reads had weak V/J assignments (E-value above 1e-6), no CDR3, stop codons, out-of-frame junctions, or ambiguous translated residues. A V3J clonotype was defined by an identical inferred V gene, J gene, and CDR3 amino acid sequence. The percentage overlap between two repertoires was calculated by dividing the number of shared unique clonotypes by the size of the smaller repertoire. Repertoire richness was assessed with RTK rarefaction, the Chao1 estimator, and Recon v2.1 estimates of unobserved clonotypes. Generation probabilities for all TCRbeta clonotypes obtained by the gDNA method from a handful of donors were computed using OLGA. TCRdb provides this immuneACCESS table in a form limited to in-frame rearrangements. Some clones are lacking; in checked studies, under half of them reflect an unresolved V gene, and why the rest are absent is not known. Clone size and the V and J calls come from that table; the DNA yielded D and trimming. The sample records 190,000 or so clones, approximately 92% of which are singletons. 0.065% to 0.07% of the sample lies in the top ten.

Healthy HIV-negative adults with no recently reported acute infections or vaccinations were included as donors. Every donor was a Caucasian adult residing in Nashville, Tennessee, USA. CD4+ T cells were enriched through magnetic negative selection, after which naive cells were positively selected on CD45RA and the remaining negative fraction served as the memory subset. After blood collection by leukapheresis, PBMCs were isolated using Ficoll-Histopaque density gradient centrifugation and then cryopreserved in the vapor phase of liquid nitrogen. Analytical flow cytometry was used to check the purity and quantity of every magnetically sorted T cell population. Each sorted fraction had its genomic DNA isolated and then quantified by UV absorbance on a Nanodrop 2000c. Points on this clone: Its antigen is currently not known. Base qualities are missing; no much larger clone stands one base away.

Relative to germline, V is 4 bases shorter and J is 1 base shorter, with 5 bases between their ends. In the germline V gene, CDR1 corresponds to KGHSH and CDR2 to LQKENI. Spanning cysteine to phenylalanine, the CDR3 consists of 13 amino acids. The kept DNA is CDR3 alone, 39 bases in frame from the first base. The specimen was naive CD4+ T cells sorted from blood. The cell subset or site label on this specimen signifies: CD45RA+ positively selected. This sequence uses TRBV18 and TRBJ1-5, with the D gene not confidently named. The receptor's source is a woman aged 25-40 years in good health. The nucleotide sequence reads as follows: TGTGCCAGCTCACGGCAGAGCAATCAGCCCCAGCATTTT. It is translated as CASSRQSNQPQHF.